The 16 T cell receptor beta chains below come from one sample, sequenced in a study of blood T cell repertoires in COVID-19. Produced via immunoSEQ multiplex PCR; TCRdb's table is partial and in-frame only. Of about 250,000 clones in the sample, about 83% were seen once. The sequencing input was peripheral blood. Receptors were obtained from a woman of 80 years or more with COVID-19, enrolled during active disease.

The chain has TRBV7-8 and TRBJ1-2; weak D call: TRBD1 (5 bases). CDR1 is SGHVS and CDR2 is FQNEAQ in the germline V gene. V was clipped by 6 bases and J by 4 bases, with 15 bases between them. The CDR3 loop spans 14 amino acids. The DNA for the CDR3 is TGTGCCAGCAGTGCGCGGGGGGTCGGCTATGGCTACACCTTC. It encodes CASSARGVGYGYTF.

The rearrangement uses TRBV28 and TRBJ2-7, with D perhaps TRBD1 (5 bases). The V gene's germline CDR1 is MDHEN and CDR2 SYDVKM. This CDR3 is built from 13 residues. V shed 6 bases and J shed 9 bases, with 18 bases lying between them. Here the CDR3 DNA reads TGTGCCAGCAGGGGGCTTTCCCGGCGCGCGCAGTACTTC. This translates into CASRGLSRRAQYF. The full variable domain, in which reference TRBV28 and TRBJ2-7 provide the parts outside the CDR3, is DVKVTQSSRYLVKRTGEKVFLECVQDMDHENMFWYRQDPGLGLRLIYFSYDVKMKEKGDIPEGYSVSREKKERFSLILESASTNQTSMYLCASRGLSRRAQYFGPGTRLTVT.

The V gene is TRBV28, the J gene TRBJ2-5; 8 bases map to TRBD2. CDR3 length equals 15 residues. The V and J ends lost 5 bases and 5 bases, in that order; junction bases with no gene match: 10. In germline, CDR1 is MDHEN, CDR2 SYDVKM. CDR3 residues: CASSRIGGAEETQYF. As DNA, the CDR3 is TGTGCCAGCAGTCGCATCGGGGGGGCGGAGGAGACCCAGTACTTC.

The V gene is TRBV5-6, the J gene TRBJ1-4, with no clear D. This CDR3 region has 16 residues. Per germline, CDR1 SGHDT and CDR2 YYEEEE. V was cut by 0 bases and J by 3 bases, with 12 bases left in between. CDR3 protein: CASSLVPGRANEKLFF. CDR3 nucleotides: TGTGCCAGCAGCTTGGTTCCGGGAAGGGCTAATGAAAAACTGTTTTTT.

DNA of the CDR3: TGTGCCATCAGAAGGACTCAGGACAGGGGGTTGTGGGGCCTGAGTACTGAAGCTTTCTTT. Encoded protein: CAIRRTQDRGLWGLSTEAFF. The gene calls are TRBV10-3 and TRBJ1-1; 10 nucleotides align to TRBD1. CDR3 size: 20 residues. The germline gives CDR1 ENHRY, CDR2 SYGVKD. J lost 5 bases, V lost 6 bases, and 24 bases had no gene match.

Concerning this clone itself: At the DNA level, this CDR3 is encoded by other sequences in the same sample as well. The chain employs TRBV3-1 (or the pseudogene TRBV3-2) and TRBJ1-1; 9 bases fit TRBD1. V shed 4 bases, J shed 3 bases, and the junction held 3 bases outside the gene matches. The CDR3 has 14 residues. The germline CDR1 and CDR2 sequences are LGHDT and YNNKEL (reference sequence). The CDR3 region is CASSRGQGDTEAFF. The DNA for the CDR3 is TGTGCCAGCAGCCGGGGACAGGGAGACACTGAAGCTTTCTTT.

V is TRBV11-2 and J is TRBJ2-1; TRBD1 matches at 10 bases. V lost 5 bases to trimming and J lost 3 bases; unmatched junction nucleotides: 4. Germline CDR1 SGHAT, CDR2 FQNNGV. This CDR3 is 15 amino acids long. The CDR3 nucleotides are TGTGCCAGCAGCACGACAGGGGGCGGCTACAATGAGCAGTTCTTC. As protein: CASSTTGGGYNEQFF. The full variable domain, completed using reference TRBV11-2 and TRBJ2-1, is EAGVAQSPRYKIIEKRQSVAFWCNPISGHATLYWYQQILGQGPKLLIQFQNNGVVDDSQLPKDRFSAERLKGVDSTLKIQPAKLEDSAVYLCASSTTGGGYNEQFFGPGTRLTVL.

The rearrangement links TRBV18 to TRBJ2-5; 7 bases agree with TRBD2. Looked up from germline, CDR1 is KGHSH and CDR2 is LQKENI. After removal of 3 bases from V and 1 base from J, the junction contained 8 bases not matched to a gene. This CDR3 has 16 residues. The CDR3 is CASSPIGSSGQETQYF. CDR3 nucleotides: TGTGCCAGCTCACCGATCGGGTCTAGCGGCCAAGAGACCCAGTACTTC.

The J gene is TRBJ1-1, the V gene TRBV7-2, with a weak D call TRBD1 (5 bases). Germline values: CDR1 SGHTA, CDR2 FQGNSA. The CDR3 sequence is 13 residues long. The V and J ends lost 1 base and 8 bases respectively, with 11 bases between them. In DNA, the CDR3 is TGTGCCAGCAGCTTAGATAGGACAAGGGAAGCTTTCTTT. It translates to CASSLDRTREAFF.

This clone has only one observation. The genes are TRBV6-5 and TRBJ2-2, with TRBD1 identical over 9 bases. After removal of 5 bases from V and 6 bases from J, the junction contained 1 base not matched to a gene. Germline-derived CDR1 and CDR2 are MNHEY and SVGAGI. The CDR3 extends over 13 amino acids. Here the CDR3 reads CASSRQGAGELFF. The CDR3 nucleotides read TGTGCCAGCAGTCGACAGGGGGCCGGGGAGCTGTTTTTT.

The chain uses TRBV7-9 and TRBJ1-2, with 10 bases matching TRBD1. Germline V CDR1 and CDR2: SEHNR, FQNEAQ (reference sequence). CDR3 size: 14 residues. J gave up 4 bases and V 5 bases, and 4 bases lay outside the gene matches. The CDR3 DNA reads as TGTGCCAGCAGCCGGACAGGGGGAAGCTATGGCTACACCTTC. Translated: CASSRTGGSYGYTF.

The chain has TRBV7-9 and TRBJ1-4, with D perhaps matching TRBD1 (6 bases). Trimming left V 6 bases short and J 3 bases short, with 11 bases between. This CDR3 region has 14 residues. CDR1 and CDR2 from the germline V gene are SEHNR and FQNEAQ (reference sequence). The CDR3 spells CASSPDRPNEKLFF. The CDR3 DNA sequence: TGTGCCAGCAGTCCGGACAGACCTAATGAAAAACTGTTTTTT.

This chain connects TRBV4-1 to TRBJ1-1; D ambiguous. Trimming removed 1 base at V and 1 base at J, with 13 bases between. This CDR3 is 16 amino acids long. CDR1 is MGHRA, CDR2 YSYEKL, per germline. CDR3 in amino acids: CASSQGTGIPNTEAFF. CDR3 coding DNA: TGCGCCAGCAGCCAAGGAACGGGGATCCCGAACACTGAAGCTTTCTTT.

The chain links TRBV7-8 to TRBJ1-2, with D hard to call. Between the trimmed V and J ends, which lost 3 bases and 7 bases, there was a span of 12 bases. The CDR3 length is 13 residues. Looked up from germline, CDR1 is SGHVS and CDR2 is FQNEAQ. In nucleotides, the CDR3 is TGTGCCAGCAGCTTGGTCTCAATCGGTGGCTACACCTTC. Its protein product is CASSLVSIGGYTF.

The chain's CDR3 is CASSPPPAGQGLAFF. Written as DNA, the CDR3 is TGTGCCAGCAGTCCCCCCCCGGCGGGACAGGGCTTAGCTTTCTTT. This sequence joins TRBV6-2 or TRBV6-3 and TRBJ1-1; 9 bases are shared with TRBD1. J was trimmed by 10 bases and V by 5 bases; bases with no gene match: 14. Germline V gene sequence: CDR1 MNHEY, CDR2 SVGEGT. This CDR3 has 15 residues.

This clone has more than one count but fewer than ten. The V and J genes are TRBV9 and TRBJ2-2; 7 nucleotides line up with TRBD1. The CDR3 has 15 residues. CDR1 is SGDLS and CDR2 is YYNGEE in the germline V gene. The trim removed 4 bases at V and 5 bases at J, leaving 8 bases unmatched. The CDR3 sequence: CASSTTGVRTGELFF. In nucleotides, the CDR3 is TGTGCCAGCAGCACTACAGGGGTGAGAACCGGGGAGCTGTTTTTT.